These 21 T cell receptor beta chains originate from one sample sequenced in a study of OX40 agonist ivuxolimab in advanced cancers. TCRdb keeps only in-frame clones here, not all; method: immunoSEQ multiplex PCR. The top ten clones hold 18% of a sample with 35,000 to 50,000 clones, 88% of them seen once. Sample: CD4+ or CD8+ T cells sorted from blood, taken in a trial of the OX40 agonist ivuxolimab. These receptors came from an adult with an advanced solid tumor such as melanoma, head and neck, liver or kidney cancer.

This clone was found once. The CDR3 sequence: CASSQEPQAPANYGYTF. CDR3 in DNA: TGCGCCAGCAGCCAAGAACCCCAGGCCCCCGCTAACTATGGCTACACCTTC. The V and J genes are TRBV4-3 and TRBJ1-2, with no clear D. The ends were cut back, 0 bases at V and 0 bases at J, with 14 bases in the middle. There are 17 residues in the CDR3. In germline, CDR1 is LGHNA, CDR2 YSLEER.

This chain uses TRBV10-3 with TRBJ2-7; possibly TRBD1 for D (5 bases). Germline V gene sequence: CDR1 ENHRY, CDR2 SYGVKD. Trimming removed 0 bases from V and 7 bases from J, with 7 bases in between. CDR3 length: 12 amino acids. CDR3 coding DNA: TGTGCCATCAGTGAGTCAGGGGAAGAGCAGTACGTC. Its translation is CAISESGEEQYV.

The chain links TRBV7-9 to TRBJ1-2; D call uncertain. The length of the CDR3 is 14 residues. Germline V lookup: CDR1 SEHNR, CDR2 FQNEAQ (reference sequence). The germline V and J ends were trimmed by 5 bases and 5 bases, with 15 bases remaining between them. Here the CDR3 reads CASSIDVKPYGYTF. The CDR3 bases are TGTGCCAGCAGCATCGACGTGAAACCTTATGGCTACACCTTC.

The sample holds one count of this clone. The rearrangement joins TRBV7-2 to TRBJ2-2; TRBD1 matches 8 bases. This CDR3 has 18 amino acids. V gave up 4 bases and J gave up 1 base; unmatched junction bases: 11. Germline-derived CDR1 and CDR2 are SGHTA and FQGNSA. CDR3: CASSSPILGQGNTGELFF. CDR3 DNA sequence: TGTGCCAGCAGCTCCCCCATATTAGGACAGGGGAACACCGGGGAGCTGTTTTTT.

This clone was observed once. The CDR3 nucleotides are TGTGCCAGCAGCTTAGAAAAGGGGGCCCTGAACACCGGGGAGCTGTTTTTT. It codes for CASSLEKGALNTGELFF. The chain is built from TRBV11-2 and TRBJ2-2, with 7 bases lining up with TRBD1. With 0 bases clipped from V and 1 base from J, the junction kept 5 bases outside the gene matches. The CDR3 sequence is 17 residues long. Germline V gene data show CDR1 as SGHAT and CDR2 as FQNNGV.

CDR3 in amino acids: CASSLDGDRSYEQYF. CDR3 sequence (DNA): TGTGCCAGCAGCTTAGATGGGGACAGATCCTACGAGCAGTACTTC. This chain joins TRBV11-2 and TRBJ2-7, with 7 bases fitting TRBD1. CDR1 and CDR2 (germline): SGHAT, FQNNGV. The CDR3 length is 15 residues. Trimming took 0 bases from V and 1 from J; bases not matched to a gene: 3. Full variable domain (rest looked up from reference TRBV11-2 and TRBJ2-7): EAGVAQSPRYKIIEKRQSVAFWCNPISGHATLYWYQQILGQGPKLLIQFQNNGVVDDSQLPKDRFSAERLKGVDSTLKIQPAKLEDSAVYLCASSLDGDRSYEQYFGPGTRLTVT.

This clone was seen only once. This rearrangement joins TRBV4-3 to TRBJ2-2; the D gene is possibly TRBD1 (5 bases). The V gene lost 4 bases and the J gene lost 6 bases, with 9 bases spanning the gap. This CDR3 is built from 13 residues. Germline values: CDR1 LGHNA, CDR2 YSLEER. Written as DNA, the CDR3 is TGCGCCAGCAGCCTAAAGGGGTCCGGGGAGCTGTTTTTT. It encodes CASSLKGSGELFF.

This clone has just one count. J is TRBJ2-3 and V is TRBV9; TRBD1 matches at 9 bases. Germline values: CDR1 SGDLS, CDR2 YYNGEE. The junction had 8 bases not matched to a gene; V was cut back by 3 bases and J by 0 bases. CDR3 length equals 17 residues. CDR3 DNA sequence: TGTGCCAGCAGCGCCGCAGGACAGGGGACTAGCACAGATACGCAGTATTTT. Its protein product is CASSAAGQGTSTDTQYF.

The chain employs TRBV28 and TRBJ2-3; 10 nucleotides align to TRBD1. The CDR3 runs to 15 residues. The V and J ends lost 5 bases and 2 bases, in that order; junction bases with no gene match: 4. Germline V gene sequence: CDR1 MDHEN, CDR2 SYDVKM. The CDR3 loop is CASSLTGGNTDTQYF. In nucleotides, the CDR3 is TGTGCCAGCAGTCTGACAGGGGGCAACACAGATACGCAGTATTTT. Drawing the rest from reference TRBV28 and TRBJ2-3, the complete variable domain is DVKVTQSSRYLVKRTGEKVFLECVQDMDHENMFWYRQDPGLGLRLIYFSYDVKMKEKGDIPEGYSVSREKKERFSLILESASTNQTSMYLCASSLTGGNTDTQYFGPGTRLTVL.

V gene TRBV4-1 combines with J gene TRBJ2-5, with D perhaps TRBD2 (7 bases). This CDR3 has 15 residues. Per the germline V gene, CDR1 is MGHRA and CDR2 is YSYEKL. Trimming removed 4 bases at V and 5 bases at J, with 17 bases between. Here the CDR3 reads CASSLAPGGLETQYF. As DNA, the CDR3 is TGCGCCAGCAGCCTAGCTCCGGGGGGCTTGGAGACCCAGTACTTC.

The rearrangement links TRBV28 to TRBJ1-1; 7 bases match TRBD1. The CDR3 covers 16 residues. Germline loops: CDR1 MDHEN, CDR2 SYDVKM. Trimming cost V 3 bases and J 0 bases; bases outside gene matches: 7. The CDR3 DNA reads as TGTGCCAGCAGTTTGTATACAGGGGCCATGAACACTGAAGCTTTCTTT. It is translated as CASSLYTGAMNTEAFF.

This chain's CDR3 is CASSGSRGRHEQFF. In DNA form, the CDR3 reads TGCGCCAGCAGTGGGTCGAGGGGGCGCCATGAGCAGTTCTTC. This rearrangement joins TRBV10-2 to TRBJ2-1, with 7 bases that match TRBD1. The CDR3 covers 14 residues. V shed 4 bases, J shed 8 bases, and the junction held 8 bases outside the gene matches. The germline CDR1 and CDR2 sequences are WSHSY and SAAADI.

This sequence joins TRBV29-1 and TRBJ1-1; tentative D call: TRBD1 (6 bases). The V end lost 8 bases, the J end lost 5 bases, and 21 bases lay between the germline ends. Germline assignment: CDR1 SQVTM and CDR2 ANQGSEA. This CDR3 has 14 amino acids. CDR3 sequence reads: CSIYLGARGTEAFF. The DNA for the CDR3 is TGCAGCATCTACCTGGGGGCTAGAGGGACTGAAGCTTTCTTT.

By share of the sample, this clone is medium-sized. J is TRBJ1-1 and V is TRBV4-3; unclear D gene. V was pared by 1 base and J by 1 base, with 7 bases between. Germline V gene data show CDR1 as LGHNA and CDR2 as YSLEER. The CDR3 consists of 14 residues. DNA of the CDR3: TGCGCCAGCAGCCAAGTATCAGGGAACACTGAAGCTTTCTTT. Translating gives CASSQVSGNTEAFF.

The rearrangement uses TRBV30 and TRBJ2-7; the match to TRBD1 covers 11 bases. The CDR3 contains 15 residues. Trimming at V came to 0 bases and at J to 6 bases, leaving 7 bases not matched to a gene. Per germline, CDR1 GTSNPN and CDR2 SVGIG (reference sequence). The CDR3, as DNA: TGTGCCTGGAGTGTAGGGACAGGGGGGGACCTCGAGCAGTACTTC. It is translated as CAWSVGTGGDLEQYF.

The chain couples TRBV19 to TRBJ1-6; D ambiguous. The CDR3 length is 13 residues. The V end lost 3 bases, the J end lost 7 bases, and 7 bases lay between the germline ends. Germline CDR1 LNHDA, CDR2 SQIVND (reference sequence). CDR3 in amino acids: CASSISTNSPLHF. The CDR3 nucleotides read TGTGCCAGTAGTATCAGTACCAATTCACCCCTCCACTTT.

The chain joins TRBV4-1 to TRBJ1-5; 7 positions agree with TRBD1. This CDR3 is 14 amino acids long. Germline V gene sequence: CDR1 MGHRA, CDR2 YSYEKL. Trimming took 1 base from V and 5 from J; bases not matched to a gene: 2. The CDR3 region is CASSQAQGDQPQHF. The CDR3 nucleotides are TGCGCCAGCAGCCAAGCCCAGGGGGATCAGCCCCAGCATTTT.

This clone was seen a single time. The rearrangement joins TRBV28 to TRBJ1-5; D is uncertain. Germline V gene sequence: CDR1 MDHEN, CDR2 SYDVKM. The germline V and J ends were trimmed by 2 bases and 5 bases, with 7 bases remaining between them. The CDR3 has 13 amino acids. The CDR3 DNA reads as TGTGCCAGCAGTTTACTATCTGATCAGCCCCAGCATTTT. It specifies CASSLLSDQPQHF.

The chain is built from TRBV25-1 and TRBJ2-3; weak D call: TRBD1 (6 bases). This CDR3 is 14 amino acids long. Trimming stripped 7 bases from V and 2 bases from J, with 13 bases between. Germline loops: CDR1 MGHDK, CDR2 SYGVNS. CDR3 in amino acids: CASTLTGHTDTQYF. The CDR3 DNA sequence: TGTGCCAGCACCCTGACAGGACACACAGATACGCAGTATTTT.

This clone has a single count. V gene TRBV6-5 combines with J gene TRBJ2-1, with TRBD1 identical over 8 bases. The CDR3 is 16 residues long. The V gene's germline CDR1 is MNHEY and CDR2 SVGAGI. Trimming took 0 bases from V and 4 from J; bases not matched to a gene: 5. CDR3: CASSYSQGAQYNEQFF. The CDR3 bases are TGTGCCAGCAGTTACTCTCAGGGGGCCCAATACAATGAGCAGTTCTTC.

The V call is TRBV7-9, the J call TRBJ2-5; 12 bases agree with TRBD2. Germline V CDR1 and CDR2: SEHNR, FQNEAQ (reference sequence). V lost 1 base, J lost 0 bases, and 6 bases stayed unmatched. CDR3 length: 18 amino acids. For the CDR3, the DNA is TGTGCCAGCAGCTTAGTTAAACTAGCGGGGGGAAACCAAGAGACCCAGTACTTC. Its protein product is CASSLVKLAGGNQETQYF. Complete variable domain (other parts from reference TRBV7-9 and TRBJ2-5): DTGVSQNPRHKITKRGQNVTFRCDPISEHNRLYWYRQTLGQGPEFLTYFQNEAQLEKSRLLSDRFSAERPKGSFSTLEIQRTEQGDSAMYLCASSLVKLAGGNQETQYFGPGTRLLVL.